The clone carrying this TCR beta chain was recorded a few times. The sample belongs to a study of shared clonotypes between healthy human individuals. Libraries were prepared by immunoSEQ multiplex PCR; TCRdb keeps only in-frame clonotypes and omits some of them. The sample has about 660,000 clones, around two thirds seen once. Both subsets, CD45RA+ naive and CD45RA-negative memory, were split from the CD4+ cells. Sequences were obtained from memory CD4+ T cells sorted from blood. Subset: CD45RA-negative fraction. This TCR derives from a woman in her 30s in good health.

CDR3 nucleotide sequence: TGTGCCAGCCTGACAGGTAATCAGCCCCAGCATTTT. Its translation: CASLTGNQPQHF. The rearrangement links TRBV6-1 to TRBJ1-5, with D possibly TRBD1 on 6 matching bases. CDR3 length: 12 amino acids. V lost 8 bases, J lost 4 bases, and 9 bases lay in between. Germline lookup yields CDR1 MNHNS and CDR2 SASEGT.